Listed below are T cell receptor beta chains from one sample, sequenced in a study of blood T cell repertoires in COVID-19. Only in-frame clones appear in the TCRdb table, and some are missing; sequencing was by immunoSEQ multiplex PCR. The sample contains 650,000 to 800,000 clones, around 90% of which appear only once. Sequenced sample: peripheral blood. These receptors were collected from a woman between 18 and 30 years old with acute or convalescent COVID-19. Both conserved end residues are part of each CDR3. Not all rows give a size; the values are once, few, many and, for expanded clones, a class.

cdr3_length: 11
v_call: TRBV28
clone_size: -
j_call: TRBJ2-4
cdr3_aa: CASVQKNIQYF

cdr3_length: 15
v_call: TRBV27
clone_size: -
j_call: TRBJ1-2
cdr3_aa: CASSLLGQGSYGYTF

cdr3_length: 13
v_call: TRBV7-9
clone_size: -
j_call: TRBJ1-6
cdr3_aa: CASSLRENSPLHF

cdr3_length: 12
v_call: TRBV2
clone_size: once
j_call: TRBJ2-1
cdr3_aa: CASTRDSNEQFF

cdr3_length: 13
v_call: TRBV7-9
clone_size: -
j_call: TRBJ1-1
cdr3_aa: CASSPRGNTEAFF

cdr3_length: 16
v_call: TRBV5-4
clone_size: -
j_call: TRBJ1-5
cdr3_aa: CASSFGGRSQNQPQHF

cdr3_length: 16
v_call: TRBV7-2
clone_size: -
j_call: TRBJ2-1
cdr3_aa: CASSLSWGLAHNEQFF

cdr3_length: 17
v_call: TRBV30
clone_size: once
j_call: TRBJ1-2
cdr3_aa: CAWSDIDRGGFDYGYTF

cdr3_length: 18
v_call: TRBV27
clone_size: -
j_call: TRBJ1-1
cdr3_aa: CASSLVPGGGGFSTEAFF

cdr3_length: 16
v_call: TRBV4-1
clone_size: -
j_call: TRBJ1-2
cdr3_aa: CASSHMTDSPFYGYTF

cdr3_length: 13
v_call: TRBV12-3/TRBV12-4
clone_size: -
j_call: TRBJ2-7
cdr3_aa: CASSLGRVYEQYF

cdr3_length: 15
v_call: TRBV6-5
clone_size: -
j_call: TRBJ1-2
cdr3_aa: CASCTGTASSKGYTF

cdr3_length: 14
v_call: TRBV9
clone_size: -
j_call: TRBJ1-2
cdr3_aa: CASSGQGLSNGYTF

cdr3_length: 13
v_call: TRBV7-2
clone_size: -
j_call: TRBJ1-1
cdr3_aa: CASSLVHRVEAFF

cdr3_length: 15
v_call: TRBV27
clone_size: -
j_call: TRBJ1-1
cdr3_aa: CASRLTGIMNTEAFF

cdr3_length: 14
v_call: TRBV6-5
clone_size: once
j_call: TRBJ2-1
cdr3_aa: CASSSGTDYNEQFF

cdr3_length: 12
v_call: TRBV6-6
clone_size: -
j_call: TRBJ2-3
cdr3_aa: CASSLLTDTQYF

cdr3_length: 20
v_call: TRBV27
clone_size: -
j_call: TRBJ2-1
cdr3_aa: CASSLFMGPPSGGAYNEQFF

cdr3_length: 16
v_call: TRBV21-1
clone_size: -
j_call: TRBJ1-4
cdr3_aa: CASSKVGALGNEKLFF

cdr3_length: 13
v_call: TRBV3-1/TRBV3-2
clone_size: -
j_call: TRBJ1-2
cdr3_aa: CASGRTRDGGYTF

cdr3_length: 16
v_call: TRBV18
clone_size: -
j_call: TRBJ2-1
cdr3_aa: CASSPSGTSGDNEQFF

cdr3_length: 17
v_call: TRBV4-1
clone_size: -
j_call: TRBJ1-6
cdr3_aa: CASSQGEQGVYNSPLHF

cdr3_length: 12
v_call: TRBV3-1/TRBV3-2
clone_size: -
j_call: TRBJ1-4
cdr3_aa: CASSLPVGKLFF

cdr3_length: 14
v_call: TRBV28
clone_size: -
j_call: TRBJ1-5
cdr3_aa: CASYSARGNQPQHF

cdr3_length: 14
v_call: TRBV6-5
clone_size: -
j_call: TRBJ2-4
cdr3_aa: CAIKDPGVGNIQYF

cdr3_length: 17
v_call: TRBV3-1/TRBV3-2
clone_size: -
j_call: TRBJ1-5
cdr3_aa: CASSQDKGWGQGQPQHF

cdr3_length: 15
v_call: TRBV6-2/TRBV6-3
clone_size: -
j_call: TRBJ1-1
cdr3_aa: CASSYSAEMNTEAFF

cdr3_length: 15
v_call: TRBV6-5
clone_size: -
j_call: TRBJ2-7
cdr3_aa: CASSYLGTGGYEQYF

cdr3_length: 14
v_call: TRBV5-4
clone_size: -
j_call: TRBJ2-7
cdr3_aa: CASRTDRGVHEQYF

cdr3_length: 16
v_call: TRBV7-6
clone_size: -
j_call: TRBJ2-1
cdr3_aa: CASSLLVYLNYNEQFF

cdr3_length: 15
v_call: TRBV27
clone_size: -
j_call: TRBJ1-5
cdr3_aa: CASSLSLGRHQPQHF

cdr3_length: 15
v_call: TRBV6-5
clone_size: -
j_call: TRBJ2-1
cdr3_aa: CASSPFRGGNNEQFF

cdr3_length: 16
v_call: TRBV6-5
clone_size: -
j_call: TRBJ1-1
cdr3_aa: CASSYSAAGARTEAFF

cdr3_length: 13
v_call: TRBV2
clone_size: -
j_call: TRBJ1-2
cdr3_aa: CASKGQGAEGYTF

cdr3_length: 17
v_call: TRBV9
clone_size: -
j_call: TRBJ2-2
cdr3_aa: CASSVGGGGAWTGELFF

cdr3_length: 15
v_call: TRBV7-9
clone_size: -
j_call: TRBJ1-6
cdr3_aa: CASSRTGQGNSPLHF